This T cell receptor beta chain was captured by sequencing in a study of PD-1 and CTLA-4 blockade in melanoma. Assay used: immunoSEQ multiplex PCR; TCRdb lists only in-frame clones, some missing. The table includes under 7,500 clones, about four fifths detected once. There are 16 residues in the CDR3. Germline V gene lookup returns CDR1 PRHDT and CDR2 FYEKMQ (reference sequence). V lost 5 bases, J lost 0 bases, and 14 bases lay in between. This chain connects TRBV13 to TRBJ1-3, with D possibly TRBD1 on 6 matching bases. The source is a human donor with melanoma. The sequencing here drew on CD8+ T cells from peripheral blood, taken before anti-PD-1 treatment. CDR3 coding DNA: TGTGCCAGCAGCCCGGGGACACCTAGCTCTGGAAACACCATATATTTT. It codes for CASSPGTPSSGNTIYF.